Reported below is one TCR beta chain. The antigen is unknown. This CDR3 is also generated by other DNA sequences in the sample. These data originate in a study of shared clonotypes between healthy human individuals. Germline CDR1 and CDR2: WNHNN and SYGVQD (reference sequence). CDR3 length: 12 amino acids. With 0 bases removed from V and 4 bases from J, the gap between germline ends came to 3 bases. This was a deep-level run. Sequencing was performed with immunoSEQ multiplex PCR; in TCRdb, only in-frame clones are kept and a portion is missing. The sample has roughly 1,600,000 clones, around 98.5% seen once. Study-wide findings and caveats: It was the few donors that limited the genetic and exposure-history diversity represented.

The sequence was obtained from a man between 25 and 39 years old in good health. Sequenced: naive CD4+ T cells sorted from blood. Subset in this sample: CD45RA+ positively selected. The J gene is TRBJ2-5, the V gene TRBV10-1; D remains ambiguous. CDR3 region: CASSESRETQYF. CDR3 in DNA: TGCGCCAGCAGTGAGTCGCGAGAGACCCAGTACTTC.